This is a list of T cell receptor beta chains from one sample in a study of technical replicates of blood from several donors. Sequencing was performed with immunoSEQ multiplex PCR; in TCRdb, only in-frame clones are kept and a portion is missing. In the table there are about 98,000 clones, 90% to 96% of which are singletons. Sequencing was carried out using T cells isolated from PBMCs. All receptors derive from a human donor in good health. The CDR3 runs from the conserved cysteine through the conserved F or W. D genes are given only for firm matches. Some rows mark clone size as missing; the rest say once, few, many or name a class of expanded clone.

abundance	d_gene	v_gene	j_gene	CDR3aa	CDR3nt
.	.	TRBV19	TRBJ2-7	CASSIAPASSYEQYF	TGTGCCAGTAGTATCGCTCCGGCTAGCTCCTACGAGCAGTACTTC
.	.	TRBV10-2	TRBJ1-5	CAQDVGVSNQPQHF	TGCGCCCAAGACGTCGGGGTCAGCAATCAGCCCCAGCATTTT
.	TRBD1	TRBV27	TRBJ2-7	CASSLLGQGAYEQYF	TGTGCCAGCAGTTTGTTGGGACAGGGGGCCTACGAGCAGTACTTC
few	TRBD1	TRBV6-4	TRBJ1-1	CASSDSPGQGTTEAFF	TGTGCCAGCAGTGACTCGCCCGGACAGGGTACCACTGAAGCTTTCTTT
.	.	TRBV10-3	TRBJ1-1	CAISVGVGLGENKLNTEAFF	TGTGCCATCAGTGTCGGAGTAGGTTTGGGAGAGAATAAGCTGAACACTGAAGCTTTCTTT
.	.	TRBV6-1	TRBJ2-1	CASSEMAVGEQFF	TGTGCCAGCAGTGAAATGGCAGTTGGTGAGCAGTTCTTC
.	.	TRBV21-1	TRBJ1-5	CASSKTGRQIQPQHF	TGTGCCAGCAGCAAAACAGGGAGACAGATTCAGCCCCAGCATTTT
.	.	TRBV2	TRBJ2-7	CASSEWSGGGGEQYF	TGTGCCAGCAGTGAATGGTCAGGCGGTGGGGGGGAGCAGTACTTC
.	.	TRBV11-3	TRBJ2-2	CASSFLARTGELFF	TGTGCCAGCAGCTTTCTAGCGAGGACCGGGGAGCTGTTTTTT
once	.	TRBV10-1	TRBJ2-7	CAVEGRGTSSYEQYF	TGCGCGGTAGAAGGGAGGGGGACATCCTCCTACGAGCAGTACTTC